The source of this TCR beta chain is a study of beta chain features in type 1 diabetes. Overall study context: Similarity in age, gender and cell yields was seen between patients and healthy donors. Notes on the study in general: cDNA-based reads could over-represent cells with high TCR expression.

On this clone itself: Its antigen is undetermined.

The germline V gene encodes CDR1 SGHTA and CDR2 FQGNSA. This CDR3 has 13 amino acids. The V and J ends lost 5 bases and 4 bases respectively, with 8 bases between them. A single heparinised draw of approximately 0.12 L on average was taken per donor. CD45RO/CCR7/CD25/CD127/CD95/CD27 separated CD4+ naive, central memory, regulatory and stem cell-like memory cells by sorting. Expressed TCRB transcripts were sequenced, since all the RNA that had been isolated was reverse transcribed. This table comes from immunoSEQ multiplex PCR, and its TCRdb copy is limited to in-frame clones, with some not included. The sample has hundreds of thousands of clones, about 32% seen once; the top ten hold more than 0.055%.

The receptor was isolated from a man aged 18-30 years in good health. The sequenced sample consisted of naive CD4+ T cells from blood. The gene calls are TRBV7-2 and TRBJ2-2; D remains unclear. CDR3: CASSTRGTGELFF. In DNA, the CDR3 is TGTGCCAGCAGCACACGTGGCACCGGGGAGCTGTTTTTT.